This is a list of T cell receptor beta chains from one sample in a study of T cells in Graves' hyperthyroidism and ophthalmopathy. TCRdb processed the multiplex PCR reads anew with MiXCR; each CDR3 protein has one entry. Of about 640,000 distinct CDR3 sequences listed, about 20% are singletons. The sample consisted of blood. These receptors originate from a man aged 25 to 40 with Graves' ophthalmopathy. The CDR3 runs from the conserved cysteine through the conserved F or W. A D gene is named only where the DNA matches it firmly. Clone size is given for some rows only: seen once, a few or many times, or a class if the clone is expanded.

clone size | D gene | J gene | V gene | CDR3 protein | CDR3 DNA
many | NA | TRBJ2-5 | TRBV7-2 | CASSAENGGTQYF | TGTGCCAGCAGCGCAGAAAACGGGGGGACCCAGTACTTC
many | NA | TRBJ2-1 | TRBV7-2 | CASSLRVAATYNEQFF | TGTGCCAGCAGCTTAAGGGTAGCGGCGACCTACAATGAGCAGTTCTTC
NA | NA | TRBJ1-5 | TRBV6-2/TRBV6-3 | CASTGWDPSNQPQHF | TGTGCCAGCACAGGGTGGGACCCTAGCAATCAGCCCCAGCATTTT
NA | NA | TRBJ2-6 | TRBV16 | CASSPETGHGANVLTF | TGTGCCAGCAGCCCTGAAACAGGGCACGGGGCCAACGTCCTGACTTTC
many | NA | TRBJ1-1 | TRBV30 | CAWSVPARVTEAFF | TGTGCCTGGAGTGTACCTGCCAGGGTCACTGAAGCTTTCTTT
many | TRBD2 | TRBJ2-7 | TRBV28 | CASSPIGLAGAHEQYF | TGTGCCAGCAGCCCCATCGGGTTAGCGGGAGCCCACGAGCAGTACTTC
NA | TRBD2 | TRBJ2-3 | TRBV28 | CASSESRDYSSTDTQYF | TGTGCCAGCAGTGAGTCCCGGGACTACTCGAGCACAGATACGCAGTATTTT
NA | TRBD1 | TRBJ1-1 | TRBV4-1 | CASSQDDRVNTEAFF | TGCGCCAGCAGCCAAGATGACAGGGTGAACACTGAAGCTTTCTTT
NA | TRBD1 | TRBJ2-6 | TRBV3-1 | CASSPLTGGWSGANVLTF | TGTGCCAGCAGCCCGTTGACAGGGGGCTGGTCTGGGGCCAACGTCCTGACTTTC
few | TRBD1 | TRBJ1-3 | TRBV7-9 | CASSLAPPGTDRGNTIYF | TGTGCCAGCAGCTTAGCCCCGCCGGGGACAGATCGTGGAAACACCATATATTTT
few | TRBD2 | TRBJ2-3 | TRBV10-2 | CASSFTLAGPTDTQYF | TGCGCCAGCAGTTTCACTCTAGCGGGGCCCACAGATACGCAGTATTTT
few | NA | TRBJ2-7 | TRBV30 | CAGQNSGSYEQYF | TGTGCCGGACAAAATAGCGGATCCTACGAGCAGTACTTC
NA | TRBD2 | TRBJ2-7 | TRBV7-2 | CASSPSGKSYEQYF | TGTGCCAGCAGCCCCAGCGGGAAATCCTACGAGCAGTACTTC
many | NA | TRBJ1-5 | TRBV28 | CASNGGTQPQHF | TGTGCCAGCAACGGCGGCACTCAGCCCCAGCATTTT
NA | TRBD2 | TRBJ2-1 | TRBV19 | CASSARLAWGYNEQFF | TGTGCCAGTAGTGCCAGACTAGCTTGGGGCTACAATGAGCAGTTCTTC
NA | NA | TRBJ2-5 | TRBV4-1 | CASSQGTSRQETQYF | TGCGCCAGCAGCCAAGGGACTTCCCGACAAGAGACCCAGTACTTC
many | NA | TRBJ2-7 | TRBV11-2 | CASSLVLQIYEQYF | TGTGCCAGCAGCTTAGTTTTACAAATCTACGAGCAGTACTTC
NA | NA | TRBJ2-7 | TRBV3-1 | CASSPVGRYEQYF | TGTGCCAGCAGCCCCGTGGGACGCTACGAGCAGTACTTC
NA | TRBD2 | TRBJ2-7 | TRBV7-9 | CASSFSGAGAYEQYF | TGTGCCAGCAGCTTCAGTGGAGCGGGAGCTTACGAGCAGTACTTC
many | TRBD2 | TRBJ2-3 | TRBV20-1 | CSARERTSGSDTDTQYF | TGCAGTGCTAGAGAACGCACTAGCGGGAGTGACACAGATACGCAGTATTTT
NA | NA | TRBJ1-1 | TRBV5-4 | CASSSGPGQGLAAEAFF | TGTGCCAGCAGCTCCGGACCGGGCCAAGGGTTGGCCGCTGAAGCTTTCTTT
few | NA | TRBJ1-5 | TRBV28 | CASSLFGDLQPQHF | TGTGCCAGCAGTTTATTTGGGGATTTACAGCCCCAGCATTTT
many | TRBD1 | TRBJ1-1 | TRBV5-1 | CASIRDSEMNTEAFF | TGCGCCAGCATCCGGGACAGTGAAATGAACACTGAAGCTTTCTTT
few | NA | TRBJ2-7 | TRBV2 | CASSDYNHPEQYF | TGTGCCAGCAGTGATTATAACCATCCCGAGCAGTACTTC
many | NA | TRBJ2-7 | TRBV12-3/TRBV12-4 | CASSFEDAYEQYF | TGTGCCAGCAGTTTTGAGGACGCCTACGAGCAGTACTTC
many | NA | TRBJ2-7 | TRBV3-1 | CASSHESYEQYF | TGTGCCAGCAGCCATGAAAGCTACGAGCAGTACTTC
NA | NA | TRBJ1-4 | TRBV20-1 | CSARDRVASEKLFF | TGCAGTGCTAGAGACAGGGTGGCCAGTGAAAAACTGTTTTTT
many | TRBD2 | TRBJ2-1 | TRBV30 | CAWRGLALNEQFF | TGTGCCTGGAGGGGACTAGCCCTCAATGAGCAGTTCTTC
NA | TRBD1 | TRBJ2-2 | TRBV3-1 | CASSQPGQGPANTGELFF | TGTGCCAGCAGCCAACCGGGACAGGGTCCCGCAAACACCGGGGAGCTGTTTTTT
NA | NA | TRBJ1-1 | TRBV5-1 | CASSFRPGEGAEAFF | TGCGCCAGCAGCTTTCGTCCAGGTGAAGGAGCTGAAGCTTTCTTT
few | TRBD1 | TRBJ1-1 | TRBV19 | CASTLTGGASTEAFF | TGTGCCAGTACTCTGACAGGGGGCGCGTCAACTGAAGCTTTCTTT
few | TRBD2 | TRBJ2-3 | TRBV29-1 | CSVGAGTSAYTDTQYF | TGCAGCGTTGGGGCCGGGACTAGCGCGTACACAGATACGCAGTATTTT
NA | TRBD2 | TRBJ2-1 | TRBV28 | CASSFGGRNPDEQFF | TGTGCCAGCAGTTTTGGCGGGAGGAATCCCGATGAGCAGTTCTTC
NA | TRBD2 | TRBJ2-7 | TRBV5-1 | CASSDVSSGRPGQYF | TGCGCCAGCAGCGACGTTTCTAGCGGGAGACCCGGGCAGTACTTC
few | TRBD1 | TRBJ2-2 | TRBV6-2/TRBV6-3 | CASLDRAVTGELFF | TGTGCCAGCTTAGACAGGGCCGTCACCGGGGAGCTGTTTTTT
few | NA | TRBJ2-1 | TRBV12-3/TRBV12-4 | CASIPLTPMAGWLTYNEQFF | TGTGCCAGCATACCCCTTACCCCGATGGCAGGTTGGTTGACCTACAATGAGCAGTTCTTC
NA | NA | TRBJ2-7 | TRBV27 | CASSLPTTGRDCEQYF | TGTGCCAGCAGTTTACCCACGACCGGGAGAGATTGCGAGCAGTACTTC
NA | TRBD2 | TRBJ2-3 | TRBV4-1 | CASSQDQVAGAGDTQYF | TGCGCCAGCAGCCAAGATCAGGTAGCGGGAGCTGGAGATACGCAGTATTTT
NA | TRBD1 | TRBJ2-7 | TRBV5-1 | CASSLGTGGWYEQYF | TGCGCCAGCAGCTTGGGGACAGGGGGCTGGTACGAGCAGTACTTC
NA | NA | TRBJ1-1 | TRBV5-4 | CASSLVGRSEAFF | TGTGCCAGCAGCTTGGTGGGACGGAGTGAAGCTTTCTTT
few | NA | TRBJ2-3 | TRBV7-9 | CASSFMVDTQYF | TGTGCCAGCAGCTTTATGGTAGATACGCAGTATTTT